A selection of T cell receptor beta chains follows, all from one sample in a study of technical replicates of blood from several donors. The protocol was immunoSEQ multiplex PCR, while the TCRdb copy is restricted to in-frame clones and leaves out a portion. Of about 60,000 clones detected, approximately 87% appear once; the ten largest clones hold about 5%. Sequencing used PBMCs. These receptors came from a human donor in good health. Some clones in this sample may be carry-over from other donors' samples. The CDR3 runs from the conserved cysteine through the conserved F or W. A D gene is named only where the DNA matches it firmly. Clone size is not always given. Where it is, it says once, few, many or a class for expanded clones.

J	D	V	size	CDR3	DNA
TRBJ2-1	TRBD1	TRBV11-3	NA	CASSLDRGRGEQFF	TGTGCCAGCAGCTTAGACAGGGGGCGCGGTGAGCAGTTCTTC
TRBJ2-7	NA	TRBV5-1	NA	CASSVGTLHGEQYF	TGCGCCAGCAGCGTAGGGACTTTACATGGGGAGCAGTACTTC
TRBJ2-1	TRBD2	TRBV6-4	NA	CASSDRGTSGISYNEQFF	TGTGCCAGCAGCGATAGAGGGACTAGCGGGATAAGCTACAATGAGCAGTTCTTC
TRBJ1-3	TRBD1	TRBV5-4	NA	CASSLRDSSGNTIYF	TGTGCCAGCAGCTTGAGGGACAGCTCTGGAAACACCATATATTTT
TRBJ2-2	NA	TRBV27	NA	CASSLSRVGTGELFF	TGTGCCAGCAGTTTATCGAGGGTTGGCACCGGGGAGCTGTTTTTT
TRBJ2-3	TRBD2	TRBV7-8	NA	CASSLGTSDTDTQYF	TGTGCCAGCAGCCTAGGGACTAGCGACACAGATACGCAGTATTTT
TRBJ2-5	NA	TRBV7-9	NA	CASSVREGGTQYF	TGTGCCAGCAGCGTCAGGGAGGGGGGGACCCAGTACTTC
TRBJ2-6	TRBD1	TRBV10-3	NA	CAISRDRSSGANVLTF	TGTGCCATCAGTAGGGACAGGTCTTCTGGGGCCAACGTCCTGACTTTC
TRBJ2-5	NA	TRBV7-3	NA	CASSWGRNQQETQYF	TGTGCCAGCAGCTGGGGCAGAAATCAGCAAGAGACCCAGTACTTC
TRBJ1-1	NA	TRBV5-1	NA	CASRTVSGSNTEAFF	TGCGCCAGCAGGACTGTGTCAGGGTCGAACACTGAAGCTTTCTTT
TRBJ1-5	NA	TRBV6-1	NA	CASSEAGSAWPQHF	TGTGCCAGCAGTGAAGCTGGCAGTGCCTGGCCCCAGCATTTT
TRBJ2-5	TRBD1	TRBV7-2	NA	CASSFDREETQYF	TGTGCCAGCAGCTTCGACAGGGAGGAGACCCAGTACTTC
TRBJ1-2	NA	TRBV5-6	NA	CASSYSRSYTF	TGTGCCAGCAGCTACAGCAGGAGCTACACCTTC
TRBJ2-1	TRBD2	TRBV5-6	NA	CASSLDSREVNEQFF	TGTGCCAGCAGCCTCGACTCGCGGGAGGTCAATGAGCAGTTCTTC
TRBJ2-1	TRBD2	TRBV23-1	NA	CASSHRRLAGDPAVGNEQFF	TGCGCCAGCAGTCATCGCCGACTAGCGGGGGACCCCGCGGTGGGAAATGAGCAGTTCTTC
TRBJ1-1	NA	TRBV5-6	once	CASSPGGRGATEAFF	TGTGCCAGCAGCCCTGGGGGCAGAGGCGCCACTGAAGCTTTCTTT
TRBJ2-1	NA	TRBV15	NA	CATSRGTPLYNEQFF	TGTGCCACCAGCAGAGGCACTCCCCTCTACAATGAGCAGTTCTTC
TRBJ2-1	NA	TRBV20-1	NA	CSALDGKGQFF	TGCAGTGCCCTGGACGGGAAGGGGCAGTTCTTC
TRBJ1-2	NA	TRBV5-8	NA	CASSLGRGDGYTF	TGTGCCAGCAGCTTGGGGAGGGGAGATGGCTACACCTTC
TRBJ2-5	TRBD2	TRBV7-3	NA	CASSLNGGVVETQYF	TGTGCCAGCAGCTTAAACGGGGGGGTTGTAGAGACCCAGTACTTC